This T cell receptor beta chain was identified during a study of blood T cell repertoires in COVID-19. Study-level information: The origin of the acute and convalescent COVID-19 samples was the United States, Italy and Spain. T cells, B-cell-depleted T cells, or PBMCs supplied cDNA or gDNA.

How the authors handled the data: Reference gene primer amplification in the assay estimated nucleated cell counts. The table came from immunoSEQ multiplex PCR; TCRdb's copy has only in-frame clones and leaves some out. From that table come the V and J calls and clone size; the DNA was used to work out D and trimming. Of fewer than 250,000 clones in the sample, around 90% were seen once. V dropped 0 bases and J dropped 1 base, with 9 bases sitting between them. The CDR3 totals 15 residues. Germline CDR1 is LGHNA and CDR2 is YNFKEQ. The chain couples TRBV4-2 to TRBJ1-1; no definite D call. The origin of this receptor is a man between 70 and 80 years old with acute or convalescent COVID-19. What was sequenced was peripheral blood. CDR3 protein: CASSQERGENTEAFF. CDR3 nucleotides: TGTGCCAGCAGCCAAGAACGGGGAGAGAACACTGAAGCTTTCTTT.